The source of this T cell receptor (beta chain) is a study of T cells in localized non-small cell lung cancer. Broader study findings: Adjacent uninvolved lung had the highest clonality, suggesting focused antigen responses. Appearing in adjacent lung were a median approximately 50 of the top 100 tumor clones. Greater blood T cell density accompanied longer overall survival.

This CDR3 region has 13 residues. The V gene lost 4 bases and the J gene lost 4 bases, with 13 bases spanning the gap. Germline values: CDR1 SQVTM, CDR2 ANQGSEA. As for this clone: The target antigen is unknown.

This table comes from immunoSEQ multiplex PCR, and its TCRdb copy is limited to in-frame clones, with some not included. The data contain more than 45,000 clones, approximately 80% of them seen just once; the ten biggest clones take up about 15%. This clonotype originated in a man between 35 and 75 years old with stage III lung adenocarcinoma. The gene calls are TRBV29-1 and TRBJ2-5, with D possibly being TRBD1 or TRBD2 (6 bases each). Source: peripheral blood mononuclear cells, taken before any cancer treatment. The CDR3, as DNA: TGCAGCGTTGTAGGGGGAGGCGGAGAGACCCAGTACTTC. This translates into CSVVGGGGETQYF.